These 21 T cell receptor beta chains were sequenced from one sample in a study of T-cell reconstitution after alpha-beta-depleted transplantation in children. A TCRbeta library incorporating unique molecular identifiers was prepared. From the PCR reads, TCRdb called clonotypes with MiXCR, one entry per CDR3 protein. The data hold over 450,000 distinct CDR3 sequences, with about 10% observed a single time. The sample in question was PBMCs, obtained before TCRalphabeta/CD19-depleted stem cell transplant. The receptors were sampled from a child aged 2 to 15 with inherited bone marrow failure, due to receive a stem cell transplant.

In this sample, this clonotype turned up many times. CDR3 loop: CASSTGFTNEKLFF. CDR3 sequence (DNA): TGTGCCAGCAGTACAGGGTTCACTAATGAAAAACTGTTTTTT. The chain has TRBV12-3 or TRBV12-4 and TRBJ1-4, with a tentative D call TRBD1 (6 bases). This CDR3 comprises 14 residues. V was shortened by 5 bases and J by 2 bases, with 9 bases between the two germline ends.

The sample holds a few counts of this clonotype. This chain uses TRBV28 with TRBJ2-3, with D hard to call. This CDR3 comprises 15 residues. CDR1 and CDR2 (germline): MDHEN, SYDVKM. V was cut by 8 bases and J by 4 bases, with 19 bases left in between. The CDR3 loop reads CASQRADPGPDTQYF. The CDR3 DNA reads TGTGCCAGCCAGAGAGCAGATCCCGGCCCAGATACGCAGTATTTT.

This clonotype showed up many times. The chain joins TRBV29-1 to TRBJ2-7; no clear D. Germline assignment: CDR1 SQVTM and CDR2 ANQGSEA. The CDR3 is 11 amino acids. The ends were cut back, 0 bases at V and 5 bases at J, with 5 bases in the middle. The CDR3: CSVEDKDEQYF. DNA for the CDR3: TGCAGCGTTGAAGATAAAGACGAGCAGTACTTC.

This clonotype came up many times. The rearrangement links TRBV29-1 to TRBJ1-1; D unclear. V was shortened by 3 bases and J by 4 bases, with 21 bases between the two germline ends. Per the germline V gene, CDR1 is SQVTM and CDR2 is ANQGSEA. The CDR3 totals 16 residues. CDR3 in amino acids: CSVEVLMTVAGTEAFF. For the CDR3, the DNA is TGCAGCGTTGAGGTACTTATGACGGTGGCAGGCACTGAAGCTTTCTTT.

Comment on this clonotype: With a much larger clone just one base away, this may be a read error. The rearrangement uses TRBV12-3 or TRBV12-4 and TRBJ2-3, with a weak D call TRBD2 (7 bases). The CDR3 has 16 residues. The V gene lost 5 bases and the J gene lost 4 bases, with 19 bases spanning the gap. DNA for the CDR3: TGTGCCAGCAGTCCAGGGGACGGGGGGCAAGCAGATACGCAGTATTTT. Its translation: CASSPGDGGQADTQYF.

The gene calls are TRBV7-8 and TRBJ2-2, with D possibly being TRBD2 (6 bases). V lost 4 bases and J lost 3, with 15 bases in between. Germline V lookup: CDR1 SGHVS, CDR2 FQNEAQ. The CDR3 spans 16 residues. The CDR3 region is CASSWYRDFHTGELFF. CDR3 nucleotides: TGTGCCAGCAGCTGGTACCGGGACTTCCACACCGGGGAGCTGTTTTTT.

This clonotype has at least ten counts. Written as DNA, the CDR3 is TGTGCCAGCACCATCACAGGGGGCACTGAAGCTTTCTTT. Translation gives CASTITGGTEAFF. The J gene is TRBJ1-1, the V gene TRBV12-3 or TRBV12-4; TRBD1 matches 8 bases. V dropped 7 bases and J dropped 4; count of bases not matched to a gene: 5. The CDR3 contains 13 residues.

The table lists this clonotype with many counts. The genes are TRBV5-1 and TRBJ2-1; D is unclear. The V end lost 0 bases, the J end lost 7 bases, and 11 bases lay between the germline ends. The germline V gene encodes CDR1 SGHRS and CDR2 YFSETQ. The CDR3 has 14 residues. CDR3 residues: CASSLAVDGNEQFF. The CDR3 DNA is TGCGCCAGCAGCTTGGCCGTGGATGGAAATGAGCAGTTCTTC.

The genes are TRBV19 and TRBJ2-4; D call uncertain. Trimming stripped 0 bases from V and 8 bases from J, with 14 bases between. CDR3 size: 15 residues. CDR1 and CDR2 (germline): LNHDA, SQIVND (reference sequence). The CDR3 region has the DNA TGTGCCAGTAGTATAGATCCTTCTAGTTCCTACATTCAGTACTTC. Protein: CASSIDPSSSYIQYF.

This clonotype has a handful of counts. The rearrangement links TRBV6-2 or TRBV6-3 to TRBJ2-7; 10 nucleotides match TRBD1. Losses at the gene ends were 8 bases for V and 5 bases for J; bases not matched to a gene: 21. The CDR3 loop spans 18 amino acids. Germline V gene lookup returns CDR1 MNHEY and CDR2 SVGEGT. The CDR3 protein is CASHLSTSGTGAEDEQYF. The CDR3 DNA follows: TGTGCCAGCCACCTCTCGACCTCCGGGACAGGGGCTGAGGACGAGCAGTACTTC.

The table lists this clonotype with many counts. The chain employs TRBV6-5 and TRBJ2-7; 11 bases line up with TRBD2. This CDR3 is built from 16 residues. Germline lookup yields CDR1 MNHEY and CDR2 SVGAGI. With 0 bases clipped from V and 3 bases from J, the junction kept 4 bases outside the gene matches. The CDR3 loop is CASSYSILAGDYEQYF. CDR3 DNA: TGTGCCAGCAGTTACTCGATACTAGCGGGAGACTACGAGCAGTACTTC.

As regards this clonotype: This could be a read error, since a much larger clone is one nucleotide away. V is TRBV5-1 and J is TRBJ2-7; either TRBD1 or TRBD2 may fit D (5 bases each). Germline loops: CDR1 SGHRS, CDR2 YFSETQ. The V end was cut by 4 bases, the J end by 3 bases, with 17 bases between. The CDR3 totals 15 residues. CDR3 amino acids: CASSPPKGPGYEQYF. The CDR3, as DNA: TGCGCCAGCAGCCCCCCAAAGGGACCGGGCTACGAGCAGTACTTC.

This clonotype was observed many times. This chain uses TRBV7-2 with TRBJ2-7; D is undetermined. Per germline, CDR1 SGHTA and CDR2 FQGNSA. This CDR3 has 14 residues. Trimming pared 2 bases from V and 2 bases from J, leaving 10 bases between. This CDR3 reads CASSLIATTYEQYF. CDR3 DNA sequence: TGTGCCAGCAGCTTAATTGCGACCACCTACGAGCAGTACTTC.

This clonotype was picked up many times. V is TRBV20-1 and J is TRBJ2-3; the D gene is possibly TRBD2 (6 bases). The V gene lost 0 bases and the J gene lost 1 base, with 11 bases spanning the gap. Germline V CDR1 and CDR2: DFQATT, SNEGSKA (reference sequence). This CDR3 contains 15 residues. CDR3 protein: CSAREIAARTDTQYF. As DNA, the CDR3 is TGCAGTGCTAGAGAGATAGCGGCGCGCACAGATACGCAGTATTTT.

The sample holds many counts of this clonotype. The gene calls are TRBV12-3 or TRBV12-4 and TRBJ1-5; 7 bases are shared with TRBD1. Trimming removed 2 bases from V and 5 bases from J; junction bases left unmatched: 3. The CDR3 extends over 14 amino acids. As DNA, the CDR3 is TGTGCCAGCAGTTTATGGGACAGATATCAGCCCCAGCATTTT. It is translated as CASSLWDRYQPQHF.

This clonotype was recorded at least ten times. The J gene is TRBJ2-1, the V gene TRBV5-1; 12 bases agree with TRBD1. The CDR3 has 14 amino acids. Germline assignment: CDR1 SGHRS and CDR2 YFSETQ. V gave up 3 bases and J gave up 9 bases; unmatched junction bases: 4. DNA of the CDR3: TGCGCCAGCAGCTGGGGGACAGGGGGCGGTGAGCAGTTCTTC. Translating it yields CASSWGTGGGEQFF.

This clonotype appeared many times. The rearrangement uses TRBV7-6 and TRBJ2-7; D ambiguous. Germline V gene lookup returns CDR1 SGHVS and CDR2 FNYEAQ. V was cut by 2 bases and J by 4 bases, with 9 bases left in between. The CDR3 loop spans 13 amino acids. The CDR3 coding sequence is TGTGCCAGCAGCTTACCACCGGCGTACGAGCAGTACTTC. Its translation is CASSLPPAYEQYF.

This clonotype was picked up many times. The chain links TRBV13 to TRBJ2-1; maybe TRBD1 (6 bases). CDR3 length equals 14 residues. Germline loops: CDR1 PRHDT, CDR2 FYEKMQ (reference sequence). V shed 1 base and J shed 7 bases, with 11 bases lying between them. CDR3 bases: TGTGCCAGCAGCTTAGAGGGGGAGAGGAATGAGCAGTTCTTC. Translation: CASSLEGERNEQFF.

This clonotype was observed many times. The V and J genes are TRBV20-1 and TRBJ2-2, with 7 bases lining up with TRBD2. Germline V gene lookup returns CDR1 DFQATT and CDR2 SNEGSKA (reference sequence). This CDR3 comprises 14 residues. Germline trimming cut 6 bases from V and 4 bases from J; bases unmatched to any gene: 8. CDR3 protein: CSALAGHGTGELFF. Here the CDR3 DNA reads TGCAGTGCCTTAGCGGGCCACGGCACCGGGGAGCTGTTTTTT.

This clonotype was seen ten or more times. CDR3 bases: TGCAGCGCTGGACAGGGGCCGACCTCCGGGGCCAACGTCCTGACTTTC. Translation gives CSAGQGPTSGANVLTF. The chain carries TRBV29-1 and TRBJ2-6, with 9 bases matching TRBD1. Germline V gives CDR1 SQVTM, CDR2 ANQGSEA. The CDR3 is 16 residues long. V was pared by 7 bases and J by 4 bases, with 11 bases of the junction left unmatched.

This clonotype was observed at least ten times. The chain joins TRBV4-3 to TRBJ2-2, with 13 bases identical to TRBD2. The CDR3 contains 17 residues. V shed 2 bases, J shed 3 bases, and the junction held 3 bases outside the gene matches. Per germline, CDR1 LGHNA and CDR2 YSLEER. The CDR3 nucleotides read TGCGCCAGCAGCCAATTAACTAGCGGGAGGGACACCGGGGAGCTGTTTTTT. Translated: CASSQLTSGRDTGELFF.